This T cell receptor beta chain derives from a study of T cells in Graves' hyperthyroidism and ophthalmopathy. Broader study findings: In the blood, most expanded thyroid clonotypes above 0.001 appeared as well.

This clonotype was seen ten or more times. What it binds is not known. The source material, RNA transcripts, was used to amplify TCR beta CDR3 regions. HTBI primers were used for first-round RT-PCR of the TCR CDR3. TCRdb ran MiXCR on the multiplex PCR reads and lists one entry per CDR3 protein. Seen here are 550,000 to 700,000 distinct CDR3 sequences, around 15% observed once, and the top ten hold about 4.5%. The receptor was isolated from a woman aged 40 to 50 with Graves' ophthalmopathy. Sequenced sample: blood.

DNA of the CDR3: TGTGCCAGCAGCTGGACAGGGGGATTAGCCAAAAACATTCAGTACTTC. Translation gives CASSWTGGLAKNIQYF. This chain links TRBV7-9 with TRBJ2-4; TRBD1 matches at 10 bases. CDR1 SEHNR and CDR2 FQNEAQ come from the germline V gene (reference sequence). The length of the CDR3 is 16 residues. V dropped 4 bases and J dropped 0; count of bases not matched to a gene: 3.